The 13 T cell receptor beta chains reported below all come from one sample, sequenced in a study of OX40 agonist ivuxolimab in advanced cancers. Generated by immunoSEQ multiplex PCR, the TCRdb table keeps only in-frame clones and is missing some. Among tens of thousands of clones listed, about 91% were seen once. The specimen was CD4+ or CD8+ T cells sorted from blood, collected in a trial of the OX40 agonist ivuxolimab. The receptors were sampled from an adult with an advanced solid tumor such as melanoma, head and neck, liver or kidney cancer.

The V call is TRBV19, the J call TRBJ1-2; perhaps TRBD1 as D (5 bases). The CDR3 sequence is 13 residues long. The germline V gene encodes CDR1 LNHDA and CDR2 SQIVND (reference sequence). V lost 5 bases and J lost 1, with 8 bases in between. The CDR3 spells CASSPRVNYGYTF. The CDR3 DNA reads TGTGCCAGTAGTCCCAGGGTTAACTATGGCTACACCTTC.

The gene calls are TRBV5-4 and TRBJ2-7; TRBD2 aligns across 8 bases. Germline V gene sequence: CDR1 SGHNT, CDR2 YYREEE (reference sequence). There are 15 residues in the CDR3. V trimming: 5 bases; J trimming: 3 bases; junction bases outside the gene matches: 10. The CDR3 loop reads CASSQGLGGYYEQYF. CDR3 DNA: TGTGCCAGCAGTCAGGGACTAGGCGGATACTACGAGCAGTACTTC.

The J gene is TRBJ2-7, the V gene TRBV6-1; the D is unclear. The CDR3 runs 13 residues. In germline, CDR1 is MNHNS, CDR2 SASEGT. With 0 bases removed from V and 2 bases from J, the gap between germline ends came to 5 bases. The chain's CDR3 is CASSEARTYEQYF. CDR3 sequence (DNA): TGTGCCAGCAGTGAAGCTCGGACCTACGAGCAGTACTTC.

The chain combines TRBV18 with TRBJ2-1; D possibly corresponds to TRBD1 (6 bases). CDR3 length: 15 amino acids. V lost 2 bases and J lost 7, with 15 bases in between. Germline V gene sequence: CDR1 KGHSH, CDR2 LQKENI. The CDR3 coding sequence is TGTGCCAGCTCACCAGTTCCAGGGGCATCGAATGAGCAGTTCTTC. Its translation is CASSPVPGASNEQFF.

The chain recombines TRBV5-4 with TRBJ1-2; possible D gene TRBD1, 5 bases. The germline V and J ends were trimmed by 1 base and 5 bases, with 15 bases remaining between them. The germline gives CDR1 SGHNT, CDR2 YYREEE (reference sequence). There are 15 residues in the CDR3. For the CDR3, the DNA is TGTGCCAGCAGCTTGCGAGGGGTAGCCTCTTATGGCTACACCTTC. Translated: CASSLRGVASYGYTF.

This clone has only one observation. CDR3 residues: CASSAGVSGNTIYF. CDR3 in DNA: TGTGCCAGCAGCGCAGGGGTCTCTGGAAACACCATATATTTT. The chain is built from TRBV7-2 and TRBJ1-3, with D possibly matching TRBD1 (6 bases). V lost 5 bases and J 0 bases, leaving 8 bases between the germline ends. This CDR3 contains 14 residues. The germline V gene has CDR1 SGHTA and CDR2 FQGNSA.

This chain joins TRBV19 and TRBJ2-1; maybe TRBD1 (7 bases). V gave up 3 bases and J gave up 3 bases, with 12 bases separating them. This CDR3 comprises 15 residues. Germline CDR1 and CDR2: LNHDA and SQIVND (reference sequence). The CDR3 sequence: CASSIQGGHYNEQFF. The CDR3 DNA sequence: TGTGCCAGTAGTATCCAGGGGGGACACTACAATGAGCAGTTCTTC.

The chain has TRBV7-9 and TRBJ1-1, with 10 positions matching TRBD1. Unmatched junction bases numbered 7, after V lost 5 bases and J lost 4 bases. Germline V gene lookup returns CDR1 SEHNR and CDR2 FQNEAQ (reference sequence). CDR3 length: 15 amino acids. The CDR3 DNA is TGTGCCAGCAGCAATCCGGGACAGGGGAGCACTGAAGCTTTCTTT. Amino acids: CASSNPGQGSTEAFF.

CDR3 residues: CASSPSRDRYEQYF. For the CDR3, the DNA is TGTGCCAGCTCACCTTCGCGGGATAGGTACGAGCAGTACTTC. This chain joins TRBV18 and TRBJ2-7; tentatively, D is TRBD2 (6 bases). This CDR3 has 14 amino acids. V was pared by 3 bases and J by 4 bases, with 13 bases between. Germline lookup yields CDR1 KGHSH and CDR2 LQKENI.

The rearrangement links TRBV5-6 to TRBJ2-7, with D possibly TRBD2 on 5 matching bases. Germline V gene sequence: CDR1 SGHDT, CDR2 YYEEEE. Trimming cost V 3 bases and J 2 bases, with 12 bases left between them. CDR3 size: 14 residues. The CDR3 nucleotides read TGTGCCAGCAGCTGGAGGTCCGGGGCCTACGAGCAGTACTTC. Residues: CASSWRSGAYEQYF. Using reference TRBV5-6 and TRBJ2-7 for the parts outside the CDR3, the full variable domain is DAGVTQSPTHLIKTRGQQVTLRCSPKSGHDTVSWYQQALGQGPQFIFQYYEEEERQRGNFPDRFSGHQFPNYSSELNVNALLLGDSALYLCASSWRSGAYEQYFGPGTRLTVT.

The chain is built from TRBV18 and TRBJ2-7; TRBD1 is a possible D gene (5 bases). Germline V gene sequence: CDR1 KGHSH, CDR2 LQKENI. The CDR3 contains 15 residues. Trimming pared 4 bases from V and 7 bases from J, leaving 20 bases between. This CDR3 reads CASSRRTLPLGEQYF. The CDR3 DNA is TGTGCCAGCTCACGGCGGACATTGCCCCTGGGGGAGCAGTACTTC.

In its sample, this clone was seen once. The chain joins TRBV5-4 to TRBJ2-5; TRBD1 is a possible D gene (6 bases). The CDR3 covers 14 residues. Trimming pared 0 bases from V and 2 bases from J, leaving 8 bases between. The germline V gene has CDR1 SGHNT and CDR2 YYREEE (reference sequence). In DNA, the CDR3 is TGTGCCAGCAGCTTGGGGGGGCGACAAGAGACCCAGTACTTC. Translation gives CASSLGGRQETQYF.

V is TRBV6-1 and J is TRBJ2-1; D may be TRBD2 (5 bases). V lost 1 base to trimming and J lost 0 bases, with 7 bases between them. From germline, CDR1 is MNHNS and CDR2 SASEGT. The CDR3 spans 15 residues. CDR3 loop: CASSEVSGSYNEQFF. The CDR3, as DNA: TGTGCCAGCAGTGAAGTGAGCGGCTCCTACAATGAGCAGTTCTTC.